The next 19 T cell receptor beta chains were all read from a single sample in a study of blood T cell repertoires in COVID-19. Sequencing used immunoSEQ multiplex PCR; TCRdb keeps in-frame clones, though not all of them. This table has 350,000 to 450,000 clones, approximately 90% appearing once. The sample was PBMCs or T cells enriched from blood (not recorded which). These receptors all stem from a woman aged 40-49 years who had been exposed to COVID-19.

The V gene is TRBV7-2, the J gene TRBJ2-7; 7 bases are a match to TRBD2. The CDR3 totals 15 residues. Per the germline V gene, CDR1 is SGHTA and CDR2 is FQGNSA. With 0 bases clipped from V and 3 bases from J, the junction kept 5 bases outside the gene matches. DNA for the CDR3: TGTGCCAGCAGCTTAGCGCCTGGACTAGTCTACGAGCAGTACTTC. Its protein product is CASSLAPGLVYEQYF.

The chain is built from TRBV10-3 and TRBJ2-7; D might be TRBD2 (6 bases). Germline V gives CDR1 ENHRY, CDR2 SYGVKD. The V and J ends lost 4 bases and 3 bases respectively, with 13 bases between them. The CDR3 runs 14 residues. Here the CDR3 reads CAISALSGLYEQYF. The CDR3 DNA is TGTGCCATCAGTGCCCTTAGCGGACTCTACGAGCAGTACTTC.

V gene TRBV24-1 combines with J gene TRBJ1-5; no clear D. Germline V lookup: CDR1 KGHDR, CDR2 SFDVKD. The CDR3 covers 17 residues. Trimming took off 3 bases at V and 5 bases at J, with 19 bases between the two ends. Here the CDR3 DNA reads TGTGCCACCAGTGATCGAACGGCGGGGTGGGATGATCAGCCCCAGCATTTT. This encodes CATSDRTAGWDDQPQHF.

The CDR3 coding sequence is TGTGCCAGCAGTACAGGGACTAACTATGGCTACACCTTC. Its translation is CASSTGTNYGYTF. The chain carries TRBV5-4 and TRBJ1-2; possible D gene TRBD1, 6 bases. CDR1 and CDR2 from the germline V gene are SGHNT and YYREEE (reference sequence). This CDR3 spans 13 amino acids. Trimming left V 5 bases short and J 0 bases short, with 8 bases between.

This clone showed up just once. V usage is TRBV28 and J usage is TRBJ2-7; D ambiguous. The CDR3 is 14 amino acids. Germline V CDR1 and CDR2: MDHEN, SYDVKM. V was clipped by 6 bases and J by 2 bases, with 14 bases between them. CDR3 sequence: CASSPERRPYEQYF. DNA of the CDR3: TGTGCCAGCAGCCCGGAGCGCAGACCCTACGAGCAGTACTTC.

V gene TRBV6-5 combines with J gene TRBJ2-7; D possibly corresponds to TRBD2 (6 bases). V lost 7 bases and J 2 bases, leaving 15 bases between the germline ends. Germline V lookup: CDR1 MNHEY, CDR2 SVGAGI. There are 14 residues in the CDR3. CDR3 coding DNA: TGTGCCAGCACCGCCGGGACTCCTGCCTACGAGCAGTACTTC. Translating gives CASTAGTPAYEQYF.

The CDR3 DNA reads as TGTGCCAGCAGCGAGGCGGCGAACACTGAAGCTTTCTTT. As protein: CASSEAANTEAFF. The rearrangement uses TRBV9 and TRBJ1-1; no firm D call. The CDR3 covers 13 residues. Trimming removed 3 bases at V and 1 base at J, with 7 bases between. Germline-derived CDR1 and CDR2 are SGDLS and YYNGEE.

In regard to this clone: One end of the junction fails to match germline, which may point to a read error. The V gene is TRBV7-2, the J gene TRBJ2-2; D might be TRBD2 (6 bases). Looked up from germline, CDR1 is SGHTA and CDR2 is FQGNSA. CDR3 size: 16 residues. The CDR3 loop reads CASSAFSAARHPGAVF. CDR3 bases: TGTGCCAGCAGCGCGTTCTCGGCGGCCCGGCACCCGGGAGCTGTTTTT.

V usage is TRBV29-1 and J usage is TRBJ1-1, with 10 bases that match TRBD1. Germline V gene lookup returns CDR1 SQVTM and CDR2 ANQGSEA. The CDR3 contains 13 residues. Germline trimming cut 5 bases from V and 11 bases from J; bases unmatched to any gene: 11. CDR3 sequence (DNA): TGCAGCGTTACCGGGACAGGGGTTCTTGGGGCTTTCTTT. Amino acid sequence: CSVTGTGVLGAFF.

The V gene is TRBV21-1, the J gene TRBJ1-5. TRBV21-1 is listed as a pseudogene. CDR3 length: 14 amino acids. CDR3 bases: TGTGCCAGCAGCAGGGAGAGAAGCAATCAGCCCCAGCATTTT. Translated: CASSRERSNQPQHF.

The V and J genes are TRBV5-1 and TRBJ2-3; 7 bases are a match to TRBD1. This CDR3 contains 18 residues. Trimming took 0 bases from V and 4 from J; bases not matched to a gene: 14. Germline CDR1 reads SGHRS; CDR2 reads YFSETQ. CDR3 sequence reads: CASSLAQIGQVGPDTQYF. The CDR3 nucleotides read TGCGCCAGCAGCTTGGCCCAGATAGGACAGGTCGGCCCAGATACGCAGTATTTT.

This clone was detected once. The chain recombines TRBV5-4 with TRBJ1-5; D is undetermined. In germline, CDR1 is SGHNT, CDR2 YYREEE (reference sequence). V lost 0 bases to trimming and J lost 4 bases, with 5 bases between them. The CDR3 is 13 residues long. CDR3 bases: TGTGCCAGCAGCTTGGACGCGAATCAGCCCCAGCATTTT. The encoded protein is CASSLDANQPQHF.

The sample holds one count of this clone. The chain is built from TRBV5-1 and TRBJ1-1, with 7 bases fitting TRBD1. Trimming cost V 4 bases and J 6 bases; bases outside gene matches: 9. The CDR3 is made up of 14 amino acids. CDR1 SGHRS and CDR2 YFSETQ come from the germline V gene. The CDR3 DNA is TGCGCCAGCAGCCGTGGGACAGATAAATCTGAAGCTTTCTTT. The encoded protein is CASSRGTDKSEAFF. The full variable domain, with the rest looked up from reference TRBV5-1 and TRBJ1-1, is KAGVTQTPRYLIKTRGQQVTLSCSPISGHRSVSWYQQTPGQGLQFLFEYFSETQRNKGNFPGRFSGRQFSNSRSEMNVSTLELGDSALYLCASSRGTDKSEAFFGQGTRLTVV.

This chain uses TRBV25-1 with TRBJ1-4; 10 nucleotides agree with TRBD1. Unmatched junction bases numbered 5, after V lost 8 bases and J lost 8 bases. The germline V gene encodes CDR1 MGHDK and CDR2 SYGVNS. This CDR3 is built from 13 residues. CDR3 nucleotide sequence: TGTGCCAGCTGGGACAGGGGAGGGGAAAAACTGTTTTTT. It translates to CASWDRGGEKLFF.

This clone appeared a few times. The rearrangement links TRBV19 to TRBJ1-5; tentative D call: TRBD1 (6 bases). CDR1 is LNHDA, CDR2 SQIVND, per germline (reference sequence). With 6 bases removed from V and 1 base from J, the gap between germline ends came to 10 bases. The CDR3 has 14 amino acids. CDR3 sequence (DNA): TGTGCCAGTAGGAGGACAGTAAGCAATCAGCCCCAGCATTTT. Protein product: CASRRTVSNQPQHF.

This rearrangement joins TRBV2 to TRBJ1-4; D remains unclear. The CDR3 totals 14 residues. Trimming cost V 6 bases and J 4 bases, with 12 bases left between them. The germline V gene has CDR1 SNHLY and CDR2 FYNNEI. CDR3 protein: CASSAQRVNEKLFF. DNA of the CDR3: TGTGCCAGCAGCGCACAGAGGGTTAATGAAAAACTGTTTTTT.

Concerning this clone itself: Other DNA variants within this sample encode the same CDR3. The gene calls are TRBV20-1 and TRBJ2-1; maybe TRBD2 (6 bases). Germline lookup yields CDR1 DFQATT and CDR2 SNEGSKA (reference sequence). The V and J ends lost 3 bases and 6 bases respectively, with 6 bases between them. CDR3 length: 11 residues. CDR3 loop: CSARGGNEQFF. The CDR3 DNA sequence: TGCAGTGCTAGGGGGGGCAATGAGCAGTTCTTC.

This rearrangement joins TRBV5-6 to TRBJ2-7, with 8 nucleotides matching TRBD1. V trimming: 2 bases; J trimming: 6 bases; junction bases outside the gene matches: 4. Germline lookup yields CDR1 SGHDT and CDR2 YYEEEE. The CDR3 contains 13 residues. The CDR3 is CASSLQGGREQYF. The CDR3 DNA reads as TGTGCCAGCAGCTTACAGGGGGGCCGCGAGCAGTACTTC.

The chain employs TRBV7-2 and TRBJ2-1; D perhaps matches TRBD1 (6 bases). Germline V gives CDR1 SGHTA, CDR2 FQGNSA. The germline V and J ends were trimmed by 6 bases and 10 bases, with 25 bases remaining between them. This CDR3 is 16 amino acids long. CDR3 region: CASRHKVWGPKREQFF. DNA for the CDR3: TGTGCCAGCAGGCATAAGGTCTGGGGGCCAAAGAGGGAGCAGTTCTTC.